This T cell receptor beta chain was obtained from a study of T cell repertoires in cytomegalovirus infection. This clonotype was detected a few times. Via MiXCR, TCRdb re-called the reads, giving one row per CDR3 protein. Among 150,000 to 160,000 distinct CDR3 sequences, 20% to 30% were seen once, and the ten largest hold approximately 11%. The germline V gene encodes CDR1 SQVTM and CDR2 ANQGSEA. V lost 3 bases and J lost 4, with 6 bases in between. This CDR3 has 11 amino acids. This chain connects TRBV29-1 to TRBJ1-1; no firm D call. The clonotype comes from a human donor in good health (CMV status not recorded). Some clones in this sample may be carry-over from other donors' samples. The specimen sequenced was PBMCs. CDR3 sequence reads: CSVDEGTEAFF. DNA for the CDR3: TGCAGCGTTGACGAGGGCACTGAAGCTTTCTTT.